A single sample is the source of the 12 T cell receptor beta chains below, sequenced in a study of T cells after yellow fever vaccination. TCRdb recomputed calls from the 5' RACE reads with MiXCR, one row per CDR3 protein. The table includes hundreds of thousands of distinct CDR3 sequences, approximately 3.8% detected once. The starting material was PBMCs, obtained on the day of the yellow fever booster vaccination. These receptor sequences come from a young man who received the YFV17D yellow fever vaccine.

V is TRBV11-3 and J is TRBJ1-1; D perhaps matches TRBD1 (5 bases). V shed 2 bases and J shed 5 bases, with 15 bases lying between them. CDR3 size: 15 residues. Germline V gene data show CDR1 as SGHNT and CDR2 as YENEEA. The CDR3 nucleotides are TGTGCCAGCAGCTTATTGGCCTCGGGGGTGACTGAAGCTTTCTTT. This encodes CASSLLASGVTEAFF.

In its sample, this clonotype was seen many times. The chain couples TRBV18 to TRBJ2-7; 8 nucleotides align to TRBD1. V trimming: 5 bases; J trimming: 5 bases; junction bases outside the gene matches: 5. Germline V lookup: CDR1 KGHSH, CDR2 LQKENI. This CDR3 is 13 amino acids long. The CDR3 is CASSLRTGNEQYV. The CDR3 nucleotides read TGTGCCAGCTCATTACGGACAGGGAACGAGCAGTACGTC.

V usage is TRBV20-1 and J usage is TRBJ2-3; 14 nucleotides agree with TRBD2. Germline loops: CDR1 DFQATT, CDR2 SNEGSKA (reference sequence). The CDR3 extends over 15 amino acids. V shed 3 bases and J 6 bases; nucleotides not matched to a gene: 5. DNA for the CDR3: TGCAGTGCTAGTCGGACTAGCGGGGGGAGTGATACGCAGTATTTT. This sequence encodes CSASRTSGGSDTQYF.

The table lists this clonotype with a few counts. This chain connects TRBV10-3 to TRBJ2-2, with a tentative D call TRBD2 (5 bases). V was trimmed by 0 bases and J by 3 bases, leaving 14 bases between them. Germline V gene sequence: CDR1 ENHRY, CDR2 SYGVKD. The CDR3 is made up of 17 amino acids. The DNA of the CDR3 is TGTGCCATCAGTGAGTCGTTTCCGGGGATACACACCGGGGAGCTGTTTTTT. Its translation: CAISESFPGIHTGELFF.

This clonotype was seen repeatedly, ten times or more. The CDR3 DNA reads TGTGCCAGCAGCTTAGGCTGGGACAATAACACTGAAGCTTTCTTT. This sequence encodes CASSLGWDNNTEAFF. The chain uses TRBV7-9 and TRBJ1-1, with TRBD1 as a possible D gene (6 bases). The CDR3 consists of 15 residues. V gave up 1 base and J gave up 2 bases, with 11 bases separating them. Germline V gene sequence: CDR1 SEHNR, CDR2 FQNEAQ (reference sequence).

This clonotype was seen ten or more times. This chain uses TRBV18 with TRBJ1-4, with D perhaps matching TRBD1 (6 bases). Germline assignment: CDR1 KGHSH and CDR2 LQKENI. Trimming stripped 6 bases from V and 6 bases from J, with 11 bases between. The CDR3 has 13 amino acids. CDR3 in DNA: TGTGCCAGCTCTAGAAACAGGGATGAAAAACTGTTTTTT. It yields the protein CASSRNRDEKLFF. Complete variable domain (other parts from reference TRBV18 and TRBJ1-4): NAGVMQNPRHLVRRRGQEARLRCSPMKGHSHVYWYRQLPEEGLKFMVYLQKENIIDESGMPKERFSAEFPKEGPSILRIQQVVRGDSAAYFCASSRNRDEKLFFGSGTQLSVL.

This clonotype was seen only a few times. This chain joins TRBV12-3 or TRBV12-4 and TRBJ1-5; D gene unclear. The CDR3 contains 13 residues. V was trimmed by 7 bases and J by 6 bases, leaving 13 bases between them. In nucleotides, the CDR3 is TGTGCCAGCATCTTGGCAGTGGGTCAGCCCCAGCATTTT. Translation gives CASILAVGQPQHF.

At least ten counts were recorded for this clonotype. The V and J genes are TRBV6-2 or TRBV6-3 and TRBJ2-1; 11 positions agree with TRBD1. Trimming cost V 5 bases and J 7 bases; bases outside gene matches: 7. CDR3 length: 15 amino acids. Germline V gene data show CDR1 as MNHEY and CDR2 as SVGEGT. The DNA for the CDR3 is TGTGCCAGCAGTGTGGACAGGGGGCTTGTGAATGAGCAGTTCTTC. It yields the protein CASSVDRGLVNEQFF.

This clonotype appeared many times. This chain joins TRBV18 and TRBJ1-5; D is uncertain. V lost 6 bases and J 6 bases, leaving 18 bases between the germline ends. There are 15 residues in the CDR3. Germline V gives CDR1 KGHSH, CDR2 LQKENI. CDR3 nucleotide sequence: TGTGCCAGCTCGGGAACGACGGGATGGGGTCAGCCCCAGCATTTT. It encodes CASSGTTGWGQPQHF.

The sample holds many counts of this clonotype. The chain is built from TRBV12-3 or TRBV12-4 and TRBJ2-5; maybe TRBD1 (5 bases). Trimming left V 8 bases short and J 4 bases short, with 14 bases between. The CDR3 is 13 residues long. As DNA, the CDR3 is TGTGCCAGCTCTTTGGCAGGGCGAGAGACCCAGTACTTC. It specifies CASSLAGRETQYF.

This clonotype was counted only a few times. The chain is built from TRBV6-5 and TRBJ1-4, with 9 bases lining up with TRBD1. The V gene's germline CDR1 is MNHEY and CDR2 SVGAGI. The J segment lost 6 bases and the V segment lost 6 bases, leaving 5 bases of the junction unmatched. The CDR3 covers 14 residues. CDR3 protein: CASSSTGGHEKLFF. The CDR3 DNA sequence: TGTGCCAGCAGCTCGACAGGGGGACATGAAAAACTGTTTTTT.

At least ten counts were recorded for this clonotype. The V gene is TRBV20-1, the J gene TRBJ2-1, with 10 bases fitting TRBD2. The germline V gene has CDR1 DFQATT and CDR2 SNEGSKA (reference sequence). The CDR3 is made up of 13 amino acids. With V trimmed by 5 bases and J by 10 bases, 8 bases remained unmatched. CDR3 protein: CSAGYQRGGEQFF. The CDR3, as DNA: TGCAGTGCTGGCTATCAGCGGGGGGGCGAGCAGTTCTTC.